This TCR beta chain was profiled in a study of regulatory T cells in long-lasting Graves disease. Study-level information: Graves' disease counted as persistent after over 5 years of antithyroid drugs with positive TSH receptor antibodies. General study findings and limits: Persistent Graves' patients showed less TCR diversity than newly diagnosed ones. Shared public clonotypes totalled some 2,500 in persistent patients, compared with roughly 970 in new patients. Among samples with persistent disease, TRBV28, TRBJ1-2 and TRBJ2-5 were favored.

Both iRepertoire HTBI primers and Arm-PCR of CDR3 regions were used to build the TCR beta libraries. TCRdb independently ran MiXCR on the multiplex PCR reads; one entry per CDR3 protein. The data contain roughly 300,000 distinct CDR3 sequences, about 18% of them singletons. Germline V gene lookup returns CDR1 SNHLY and CDR2 FYNNEI. This CDR3 spans 14 amino acids. Stated time point: persistent/refractory GD, antithyroid drugs over 5 years with positive TRAb. From PBMCs, RNA was extracted and then used to make the TCR library. A word on this clonotype: Antigen unknown. This may stem from a read error, because a much larger clone lies one nucleotide away.

This TCR was sampled from a female donor with Graves disease. Sequenced material: peripheral blood mononuclear cells (PBMCs), taken when the disease was refractory, from a patient treated with antithyroid drugs. This chain connects TRBV2 to TRBJ1-3; D is unresolved. CDR3 bases: TGTGCCAACAACTTTGTGGGCTCTAGAAACACCATATATTTT. Amino acids: CANNFVGSRNTIYF. The full variable domain, completed using reference TRBV2 and TRBJ1-3, is EPEVTQTPSHQVTQMGQEVILRCVPISNHLYFYWYRQILGQKVEFLVSFYNNEISEKSEIFDDQFSVERPDGSNFTLKIRSTKLEDSAMYFCANNFVGSRNTIYFGEGSWLTVV.